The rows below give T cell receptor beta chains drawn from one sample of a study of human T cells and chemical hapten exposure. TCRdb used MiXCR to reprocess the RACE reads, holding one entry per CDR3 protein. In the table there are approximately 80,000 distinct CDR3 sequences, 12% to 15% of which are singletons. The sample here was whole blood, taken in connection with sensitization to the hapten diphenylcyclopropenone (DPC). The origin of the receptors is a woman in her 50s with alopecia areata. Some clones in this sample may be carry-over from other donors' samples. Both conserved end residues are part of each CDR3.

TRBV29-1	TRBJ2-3	CSVSRRTDTQYF
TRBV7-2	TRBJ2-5	CASSATFALGGETQYF
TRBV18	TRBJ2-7	CASSPRSATSEQYF
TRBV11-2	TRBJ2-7	CASSYSGRSYEQYF
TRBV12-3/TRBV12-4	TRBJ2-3	CASSPWTLADTQYF
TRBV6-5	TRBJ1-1	CASRGQGFYAFF
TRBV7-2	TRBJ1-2	CASSSQGASYGYTF
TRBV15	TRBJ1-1	CATSRDTGHQNTEAFF
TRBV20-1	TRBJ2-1	CSARDRGSYNEQFF
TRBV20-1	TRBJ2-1	CSAPGPGTPSYNEQFF
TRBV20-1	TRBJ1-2	CSARDSGTPTKGYTF
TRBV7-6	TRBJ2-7	CASSLRGQGGEQYF
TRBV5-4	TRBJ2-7	CASSLESFGRALDEQYF
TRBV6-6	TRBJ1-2	CASTKDRDGYTF
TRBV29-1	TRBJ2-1	CSARPRGNEQFF
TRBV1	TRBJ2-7	CTSSQAEVSGLAGVYEQYF
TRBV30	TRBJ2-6	CAWEGQGARGANVLTF
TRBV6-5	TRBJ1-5	CASSYGGGQGNQPQHF
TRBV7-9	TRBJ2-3	CASGPTDTQYF
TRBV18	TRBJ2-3	CASSPNGRTDTQYF
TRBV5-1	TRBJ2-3	CASSLAKTSGTDTQYF
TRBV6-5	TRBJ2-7	CASSKTGGKSYEQYF
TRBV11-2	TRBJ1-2	CASSLGRAQGYGYTF
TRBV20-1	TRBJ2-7	CSARDGNVDEQYF
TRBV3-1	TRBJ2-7	CASSQANGGPYEQYF
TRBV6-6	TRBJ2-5	CASTGRESTETQYF
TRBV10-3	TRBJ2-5	CAISDEGTQYF
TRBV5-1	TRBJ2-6	CASSTSWGTGANVLTF
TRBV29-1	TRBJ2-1	CSCLFFQAVSYNEQFF
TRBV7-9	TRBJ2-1	CASSPYDEQFF
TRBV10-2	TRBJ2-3	CASKGGIVTDTQYF
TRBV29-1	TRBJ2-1	CSVAWTSGNNEQFF
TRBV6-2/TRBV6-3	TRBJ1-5	CASRLGTGFNQPQHF
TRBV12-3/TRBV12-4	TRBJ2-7	CASSFGMRAVQYF
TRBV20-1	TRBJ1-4	CSASIRAANEKLFF